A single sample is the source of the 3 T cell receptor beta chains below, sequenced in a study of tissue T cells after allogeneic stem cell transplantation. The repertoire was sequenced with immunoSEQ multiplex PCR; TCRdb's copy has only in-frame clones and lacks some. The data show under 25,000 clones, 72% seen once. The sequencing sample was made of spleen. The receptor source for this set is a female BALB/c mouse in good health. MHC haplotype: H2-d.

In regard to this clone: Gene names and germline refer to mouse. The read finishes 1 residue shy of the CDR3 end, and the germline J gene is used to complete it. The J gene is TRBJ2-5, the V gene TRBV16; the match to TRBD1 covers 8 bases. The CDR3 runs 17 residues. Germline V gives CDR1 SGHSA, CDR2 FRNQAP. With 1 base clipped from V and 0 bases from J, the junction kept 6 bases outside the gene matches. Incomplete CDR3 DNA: TGTGCAAGCAGCTTAGCCGGGACAGGTGTTAACCAAGACACCCAGTAC. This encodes CASSLAGTGVNQDTQY. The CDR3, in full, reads CASSLAGTGVNQDTQYF.

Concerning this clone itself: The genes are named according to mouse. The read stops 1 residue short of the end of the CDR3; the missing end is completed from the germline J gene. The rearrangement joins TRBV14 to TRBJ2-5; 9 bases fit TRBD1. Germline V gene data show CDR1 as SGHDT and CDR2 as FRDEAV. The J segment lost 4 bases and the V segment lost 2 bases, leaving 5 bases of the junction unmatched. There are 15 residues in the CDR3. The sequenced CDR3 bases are TGTGCCAGCAGTTTACAGGGGGCTGGGGAAGACACCCAGTAC. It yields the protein CASSLQGAGEDTQY. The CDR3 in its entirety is CASSLQGAGEDTQYF.

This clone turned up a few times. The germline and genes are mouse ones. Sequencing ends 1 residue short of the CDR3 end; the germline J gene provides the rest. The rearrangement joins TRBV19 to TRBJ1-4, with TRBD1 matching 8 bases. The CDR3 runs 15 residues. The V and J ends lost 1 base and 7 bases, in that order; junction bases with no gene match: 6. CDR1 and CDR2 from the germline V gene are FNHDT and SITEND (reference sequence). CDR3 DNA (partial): TGTGCCAGCAGTATAAGCAGGGGGCGAACCGAAAGATTATTT. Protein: CASSISRGRTERLF. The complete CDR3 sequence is CASSISRGRTERLFF.